The 7 T cell receptor beta chains listed next were all sequenced from one sample in a study of T-cell reconstitution after alpha-beta-depleted transplantation in children. Preparation of the TCRbeta library used unique molecular identifiers. TCRdb called the PCR reads again in MiXCR, with one record for every CDR3 protein. Of about 470,000 distinct CDR3 sequences in the sample, over 40% were seen once. The sequencing here drew on PBMCs, taken before TCRalphabeta/CD19-depleted stem cell transplant. These receptors all come from a girl aged 2 to 10 with aplastic anemia, due to receive a stem cell transplant.

This clonotype occurred a few times. The rearrangement joins TRBV30 to TRBJ2-7; no clear D gene. Germline V gives CDR1 GTSNPN, CDR2 SVGIG (reference sequence). This CDR3 has 14 amino acids. Deletions cut 0 bases from V and 2 bases from J, with 11 bases between. CDR3 residues: CAWSVGGPTYEQYF. As DNA, the CDR3 is TGTGCCTGGAGTGTTGGCGGACCAACCTACGAGCAGTACTTC.

The chain couples TRBV13 to TRBJ2-5, with a tentative D call TRBD2 (5 bases). The germline V gene encodes CDR1 PRHDT and CDR2 FYEKMQ (reference sequence). The length of the CDR3 is 14 residues. The V and J ends lost 5 bases and 5 bases respectively, with 15 bases between them. CDR3 DNA: TGTGCCAGCAGCATCACTAGTATGGGGGAGACCCAGTACTTC. Translating gives CASSITSMGETQYF.

This clonotype was seen ten or more times. This chain links TRBV28 with TRBJ2-3; 14 nucleotides line up with TRBD2. This CDR3 is 16 amino acids long. From germline, CDR1 is MDHEN and CDR2 SYDVKM. Trimming at V came to 3 bases and at J to 8 bases, leaving 7 bases not matched to a gene. The CDR3 loop reads CASSLRLAGGRGTQYF. CDR3 DNA sequence: TGTGCCAGCAGTTTGAGACTAGCGGGAGGGCGGGGTACGCAGTATTTT.

The genes are TRBV29-1 and TRBJ2-7, with 8 positions matching TRBD1. The CDR3 covers 14 residues. The V segment lost 2 bases and the J segment 4 bases; nucleotides outside the gene matches: 7. Germline CDR1 SQVTM, CDR2 ANQGSEA. Written as DNA, the CDR3 is TGCAGCGTTGAAAAAGGTGACAGGGGTTACGAGCAGTACTTC. Its translation is CSVEKGDRGYEQYF.

This clonotype was recorded at least ten times. J is TRBJ2-3 and V is TRBV9; 9 bases align to TRBD2. With V trimmed by 5 bases and J by 2 bases, 3 bases remained unmatched. Germline loops: CDR1 SGDLS, CDR2 YYNGEE. This CDR3 spans 14 amino acids. Here the CDR3 DNA reads TGTGCCAGCAGTACTAGCGGGCACACAGATACGCAGTATTTT. Translated: CASSTSGHTDTQYF.

This clonotype came up many times. CDR3 bases: TGTGCCAGCAGCGTGGCCCCCGGGAGCGGGACAGATACGCAGTATTTT. Its translation is CASSVAPGSGTDTQYF. The chain combines TRBV9 with TRBJ2-3, with a tentative D call TRBD2 (6 bases). The CDR3 runs 16 residues. Trimming shortened V by 2 bases and J by 3 bases, and 16 bases separated the two germline ends. From germline, CDR1 is SGDLS and CDR2 YYNGEE.

This clonotype was recorded at least ten times. This rearrangement joins TRBV9 to TRBJ2-1; 9 bases map to TRBD2. The junction had 10 bases not matched to a gene; V was cut back by 5 bases and J by 1 base. The germline V gene has CDR1 SGDLS and CDR2 YYNGEE. This CDR3 is built from 17 residues. CDR3 loop: CASSGLASGMSYNEQFF. The CDR3 DNA follows: TGTGCCAGCAGTGGTTTGGCTAGCGGGATGTCCTACAATGAGCAGTTCTTC.